This T cell receptor (beta chain) was sequenced for a study of cytomegalovirus exposure and HLA in healthy donors. Study results and limitations: An Asian-associated ancestry cluster reportedly showed fewer N-insertions than the roughly 600-donor mean in a later analysis. In all likelihood, a cluster of highly shared sequence variants was a sequencing artifact. Later analysis indicated greater clonal expansion among HLA-associated TCR beta chains than among equally common other chains.

The CDR3 has 15 residues. Germline-derived CDR1 and CDR2 are SGHRS and YFSETQ. Trimming pared 0 bases from V and 0 bases from J, leaving 9 bases between. PCR involved 60 Vbeta and 13 Jbeta primers. Assay: immunoSEQ multiplex PCR; the TCRdb copy retains only in-frame clones and omits some. This table has approximately 190,000 clones, roughly 80% appearing once. Though probably carrying unrecorded immune exposures, donors were nominally healthy at sampling. Concerning this clone: Its cognate antigen is unknown.

V usage is TRBV5-1 and J usage is TRBJ1-2, with a weak D call TRBD1 (6 bases). What was sequenced was PBMCs. The sequence was collected from a man in his forties in good health and CMV-seropositive. The CDR3 coding sequence is TGCGCCAGCAGCTTGGGACGGACAGCTAACTATGGCTACACCTTC. It specifies CASSLGRTANYGYTF.